Below, 27 T cell receptor beta chains from the same sample are listed, as sequenced in a study of human T cells and chemical hapten exposure. From the RACE reads, TCRdb called clonotypes with MiXCR, one entry per CDR3 protein. The sample shows more than 150,000 distinct CDR3 sequences, under 30% of them seen only once. Specified time point: patch test 3, about 24 weeks after DPC sensitization. Sample treatment: therapeutic diphenylcyclopropenone sensitization with weekly scalp DPC. Sequenced material: whole blood, taken in connection with sensitization to the hapten diphenylcyclopropenone (DPC). Every receptor here comes from a woman in her forties with alopecia areata. Some clones in this sample may be carry-over from other donors' samples.

V is TRBV27 and J is TRBJ1-2; D possibly corresponds to TRBD1 (6 bases). Between the trimmed V and J ends, which lost 4 bases and 3 bases, there was a span of 15 bases. The CDR3 covers 15 residues. The V gene's germline CDR1 is MNHEY and CDR2 SMNVEV (reference sequence). This CDR3 reads CASSSLTGSYYGYTF. The CDR3 DNA reads as TGTGCCAGCAGTTCCCTGACAGGTAGCTACTATGGCTACACCTTC.

This chain connects TRBV6-6 to TRBJ1-4; TRBD1 matches at 10 bases. CDR1 is MNHNY and CDR2 is SVGAGI in the germline V gene (reference sequence). Trimming removed 6 bases from V and 8 bases from J; junction bases left unmatched: 3. The CDR3 totals 13 residues. The CDR3 DNA reads as TGTGCCAGCAGGGGGACAGGGGTGGAAAAACTGTTTTTT. It specifies CASRGTGVEKLFF.

This clonotype has more than one count but fewer than ten. The chain combines TRBV27 with TRBJ2-7; TRBD2 matches 14 bases. V lost 10 bases and J lost 4; bases outside the gene matches: 9. The CDR3 covers 15 residues. The V gene's germline CDR1 is MNHEY and CDR2 SMNVEV (reference sequence). The CDR3 bases are TGTGCCACCCAGGGACTAGCGGGAGTTAGGTACGAGCAGTACTTC. As protein: CATQGLAGVRYEQYF.

The V gene is TRBV10-3, the J gene TRBJ2-1, with a tentative D call TRBD2 (6 bases). V lost 0 bases to trimming and J lost 10 bases, with 25 bases between them. The germline gives CDR1 ENHRY, CDR2 SYGVKD. This CDR3 is 18 amino acids long. This CDR3 is CAISESASVGGSSGEQFF. The CDR3 DNA reads TGTGCCATCAGTGAGTCCGCTAGCGTCGGAGGTTCATCGGGCGAGCAGTTCTTC.

The V and J genes are TRBV6-5 and TRBJ1-1; D gene unclear. Germline values: CDR1 MNHEY, CDR2 SVGAGI. Trimming shortened V by 0 bases and J by 1 base, and 6 bases separated the two germline ends. The CDR3 runs to 14 residues. This CDR3 is CASSYSVPNTEAFF. The CDR3 DNA reads as TGTGCCAGCAGTTACTCAGTTCCGAACACTGAAGCTTTCTTT.

This clonotype was recorded a few times. The chain links TRBV7-9 to TRBJ2-3, with 9 bases lining up with TRBD1. The CDR3 spans 18 residues. Germline CDR1 and CDR2: SEHNR and FQNEAQ (reference sequence). J was trimmed by 2 bases and V by 4 bases; bases with no gene match: 13. CDR3 residues: CASSSPLTGTGLTDTQYF. CDR3 DNA: TGTGCCAGCAGCTCCCCCCTGACGGGGACAGGGCTCACAGATACGCAGTATTTT.

In this sample, this clonotype turned up many times. The chain couples TRBV11-2 to TRBJ2-1; TRBD2 matches 7 bases. V lost 1 base, J lost 6 bases, and 6 bases stayed unmatched. The germline CDR1 and CDR2 sequences are SGHAT and FQNNGV. This CDR3 spans 15 amino acids. The CDR3 spells CASSLAGGRSNEQFF. Here the CDR3 DNA reads TGTGCCAGCAGCTTAGCGGGAGGAAGGAGCAATGAGCAGTTCTTC.

This clonotype turned up a few times. V is TRBV18 and J is TRBJ2-1; no clear D gene. Germline values: CDR1 KGHSH, CDR2 LQKENI. The V end lost 3 bases, the J end lost 0 bases, and 9 bases lay between the germline ends. The CDR3 runs 15 residues. CDR3 sequence reads: CASSPDSSSYNEQFF. CDR3 in DNA: TGTGCCAGCTCACCCGACTCCAGCTCCTACAATGAGCAGTTCTTC.

This clonotype occurred many times. The chain joins TRBV29-1 to TRBJ2-1; 7 bases match TRBD1. Germline V gene sequence: CDR1 SQVTM, CDR2 ANQGSEA. With 7 bases clipped from V and 6 bases from J, the junction kept 3 bases outside the gene matches. CDR3 length equals 11 residues. CDR3 coding DNA: TGCAGCGCCCACAGGGGCAATGAGCAGTTCTTC. Translated, it gives CSAHRGNEQFF.

The rearrangement joins TRBV7-9 to TRBJ1-2; possible D gene TRBD1, 5 bases. CDR3 size: 15 residues. Trimming shortened V by 1 base and J by 6 bases, and 15 bases separated the two germline ends. Looked up from germline, CDR1 is SEHNR and CDR2 is FQNEAQ (reference sequence). CDR3 coding DNA: TGTGCCAGCAGCTTAGGTCGATCAGGGAATCATGGCTACACCTTC. The encoded protein is CASSLGRSGNHGYTF.

The V call is TRBV18, the J call TRBJ2-7; the D gene is possibly TRBD1 (6 bases). This CDR3 region has 14 residues. The V end lost 2 bases, the J end lost 5 bases, and 13 bases lay between the germline ends. Per germline, CDR1 KGHSH and CDR2 LQKENI. The CDR3 loop reads CASSPGGPGHEQYF. The CDR3 bases are TGTGCCAGCTCACCAGGGGGCCCCGGTCACGAGCAGTACTTC.

The chain couples TRBV20-1 to TRBJ1-5; 9 bases map to TRBD1. Trimming removed 3 bases from V and 6 bases from J; junction bases left unmatched: 6. Germline V gene lookup returns CDR1 DFQATT and CDR2 SNEGSKA (reference sequence). The length of the CDR3 is 14 residues. The CDR3 DNA reads TGCAGTGCTAGCGCCGGGACAGGGATTCAGCCCCAGCATTTT. Its translation is CSASAGTGIQPQHF.

This clonotype was recorded a few times. V is TRBV11-2 and J is TRBJ2-2; unclear D gene. V was shortened by 1 base and J by 6 bases, with 6 bases between the two germline ends. CDR3 length equals 13 residues. CDR1 is SGHAT, CDR2 FQNNGV, per germline. CDR3 residues: CASSLGRSGELFF. The CDR3 nucleotides are TGTGCCAGCAGCTTAGGTCGGTCCGGGGAGCTGTTTTTT.

This clonotype was seen a few times. V gene TRBV2 combines with J gene TRBJ2-5; 8 nucleotides align to TRBD1. CDR3 length: 15 amino acids. Germline assignment: CDR1 SNHLY and CDR2 FYNNEI. Trimming at V came to 4 bases and at J to 4 bases, leaving 8 bases not matched to a gene. The CDR3 coding sequence is TGTGCCAGCAGTGGCCAGGGGGCTCGTGGAGAGACCCAGTACTTC. As protein: CASSGQGARGETQYF.

In nucleotides, the CDR3 is TGTGCCAGCACCCAGACTAGCGGGGACTACGAGCAGTACTTC. Its translation: CASTQTSGDYEQYF. The rearrangement links TRBV7-9 to TRBJ2-7, with TRBD2 matching over 11 bases. The ends lost 7 bases at V and 3 bases at J; junction bases unmatched: 5. CDR3 size: 14 residues. Germline-derived CDR1 and CDR2 are SEHNR and FQNEAQ (reference sequence).

This clonotype was seen a few times. This rearrangement joins TRBV12-3 or TRBV12-4 to TRBJ2-3; 7 bases are shared with TRBD2. The CDR3 is made up of 14 amino acids. The CDR3 here is CAVGWDYSTDTQYF. CDR3 sequence (DNA): TGTGCGGTTGGGTGGGACTATAGCACAGATACGCAGTATTTT.

This chain connects TRBV7-2 to TRBJ1-1; D gene ambiguous. The V end lost 2 bases, the J end lost 5 bases, and 15 bases lay between the germline ends. CDR1 is SGHTA, CDR2 FQGNSA, per germline. There are 15 residues in the CDR3. The CDR3 here is CASSLHRAGGTEAFF. CDR3 DNA: TGTGCCAGCAGCTTACATCGGGCGGGAGGGACTGAAGCTTTCTTT.

The chain couples TRBV2 to TRBJ1-1; 7 bases are a match to TRBD1. This CDR3 contains 12 residues. After removal of 5 bases from V and 6 bases from J, the junction contained 3 bases not matched to a gene. Germline V lookup: CDR1 SNHLY, CDR2 FYNNEI. CDR3: CASSRDSPEAFF. CDR3 bases: TGTGCCAGCAGTCGGGACAGTCCTGAAGCTTTCTTT.

This clonotype was seen ten or more times. The rearrangement joins TRBV20-1 to TRBJ1-5; D not resolved. With 3 bases removed from V and 3 bases from J, the gap between germline ends came to 12 bases. The CDR3 loop spans 14 amino acids. Per germline, CDR1 DFQATT and CDR2 SNEGSKA (reference sequence). Here the CDR3 reads CSARPGSINQPQHF. The DNA for the CDR3 is TGCAGTGCTAGGCCCGGGTCAATCAATCAGCCCCAGCATTTT.

This clonotype showed up just a few times. The V call is TRBV7-9, the J call TRBJ2-1; 8 bases fit TRBD2. Looked up from germline, CDR1 is SEHNR and CDR2 is FQNEAQ (reference sequence). The CDR3 has 16 residues. Germline trimming cut 1 base from V and 1 base from J; bases unmatched to any gene: 3. In nucleotides, the CDR3 is TGTGCCAGCAGCTTAGTGCTAGCGGGTTCCTACAATGAGCAGTTCTTC. Encoded protein: CASSLVLAGSYNEQFF.

This chain links TRBV5-5 with TRBJ2-1; D is undetermined. The germline V gene has CDR1 SGHKS and CDR2 YYEKEE (reference sequence). Trimming took off 0 bases at V and 2 bases at J, with 9 bases between the two ends. The CDR3 runs to 15 residues. CDR3 sequence (DNA): TGTGCCAGCAGCTTGGGGGTTACCGCCTACAATGAGCAGTTCTTC. It specifies CASSLGVTAYNEQFF.

A few counts support this clonotype. The V call is TRBV29-1, the J call TRBJ1-2; perhaps TRBD1 as D (5 bases). The CDR3 sequence is 15 residues long. Trimming took off 4 bases at V and 8 bases at J, with 23 bases between the two ends. Germline V gene lookup returns CDR1 SQVTM and CDR2 ANQGSEA. CDR3 in DNA: TGCAGCGTTGGTGAACACTGGGGGACTATGATGGGCTACACCTTC. Protein sequence: CSVGEHWGTMMGYTF.

This clonotype was observed a few times. The genes are TRBV28 and TRBJ2-5, with D perhaps matching TRBD2 (6 bases). Germline V lookup: CDR1 MDHEN, CDR2 SYDVKM. This CDR3 comprises 12 residues. The V end was cut by 5 bases, the J end by 9 bases, with 13 bases between. CDR3 in DNA: TGTGCCAGCAGTCCCCATCGGGGGTCCCAGTACTTC. Residues: CASSPHRGSQYF.

The sample holds a few counts of this clonotype. The chain is built from TRBV9 and TRBJ1-4; no definite D call. CDR1 and CDR2 (germline): SGDLS, YYNGEE. Trimming pared 2 bases from V and 4 bases from J, leaving 9 bases between. CDR3 size: 14 residues. DNA for the CDR3: TGTGCCAGCAGCGTCGGGCCAGTTAATGAAAAACTGTTTTTT. It codes for CASSVGPVNEKLFF.

This clonotype has just a few counts. The rearrangement joins TRBV6-2 or TRBV6-3 to TRBJ1-1; a weak D match, TRBD1 (6 bases). V was pared by 4 bases and J by 1 base, with 10 bases between. The CDR3 has 14 amino acids. Per germline, CDR1 MNHEY and CDR2 SVGEGT. The CDR3 DNA follows: TGTGCCAGCAGTTCTACGGGACAGAACACTGAAGCTTTCTTT. It specifies CASSSTGQNTEAFF.

V is TRBV9 and J is TRBJ2-5; TRBD2 might be the D (5 bases). V lost 3 bases and J 5 bases, leaving 11 bases between the germline ends. The CDR3 is made up of 13 amino acids. Germline CDR1 and CDR2: SGDLS and YYNGEE. CDR3 in DNA: TGTGCCAGCAGCGCCCCGGGGTCCGAGACCCAGTACTTC. It codes for CASSAPGSETQYF.

There are a few counts of this clonotype. The V gene is TRBV7-9, the J gene TRBJ2-1; D is ambiguous. Per the germline V gene, CDR1 is SEHNR and CDR2 is FQNEAQ (reference sequence). This CDR3 spans 13 amino acids. V lost 2 bases, J lost 6 bases, and 8 bases lay in between. CDR3 sequence: CASSLLRINEQFF. CDR3 nucleotides: TGTGCCAGCAGCTTACTACGGATCAATGAGCAGTTCTTC.